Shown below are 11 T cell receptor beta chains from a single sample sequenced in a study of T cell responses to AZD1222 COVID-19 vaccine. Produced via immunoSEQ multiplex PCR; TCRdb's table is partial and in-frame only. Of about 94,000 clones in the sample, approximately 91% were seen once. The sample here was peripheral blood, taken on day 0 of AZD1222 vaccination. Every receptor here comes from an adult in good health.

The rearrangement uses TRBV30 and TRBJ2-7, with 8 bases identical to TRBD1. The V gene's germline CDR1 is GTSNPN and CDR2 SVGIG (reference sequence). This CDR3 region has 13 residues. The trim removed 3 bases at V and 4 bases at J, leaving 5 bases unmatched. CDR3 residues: CAWRLQGAYEQYF. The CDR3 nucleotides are TGTGCCTGGAGGCTCCAGGGGGCATACGAGCAGTACTTC. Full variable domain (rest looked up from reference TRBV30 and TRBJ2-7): SQTIHQWPATLVQPVGSPLSLECTVEGTSNPNLYWYRQAAGRGLQLLFYSVGIGQISSEVPQNLSASRPQDRQFILSSKKLLLSDSGFYLCAWRLQGAYEQYFGPGTRLTVT.

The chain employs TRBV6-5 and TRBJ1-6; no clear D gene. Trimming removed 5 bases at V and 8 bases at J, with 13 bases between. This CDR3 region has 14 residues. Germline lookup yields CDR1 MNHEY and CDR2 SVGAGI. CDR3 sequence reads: CASSTYGRDSPLHF. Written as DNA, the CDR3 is TGTGCCAGCAGTACCTACGGGAGAGATTCACCCCTCCACTTT.

The CDR3 DNA is TGTGCCGCCAGAACAGGGGGCCGGAGCACTGAAGCTTTCTTT. Amino acids: CAARTGGRSTEAFF. This chain links TRBV19 with TRBJ1-1; 9 bases line up with TRBD1. Losses at the gene ends were 11 bases for V and 4 bases for J; bases not matched to a gene: 11. The CDR3 extends over 14 amino acids. CDR1 is LNHDA and CDR2 is SQIVND in the germline V gene (reference sequence).

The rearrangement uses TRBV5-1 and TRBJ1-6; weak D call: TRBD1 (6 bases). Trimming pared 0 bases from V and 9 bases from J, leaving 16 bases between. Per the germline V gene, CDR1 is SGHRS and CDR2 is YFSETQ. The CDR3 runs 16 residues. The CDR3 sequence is CASSLASGADASPLHF. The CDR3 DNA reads TGCGCCAGCAGCTTGGCCTCAGGGGCGGATGCTTCACCCCTCCACTTT.

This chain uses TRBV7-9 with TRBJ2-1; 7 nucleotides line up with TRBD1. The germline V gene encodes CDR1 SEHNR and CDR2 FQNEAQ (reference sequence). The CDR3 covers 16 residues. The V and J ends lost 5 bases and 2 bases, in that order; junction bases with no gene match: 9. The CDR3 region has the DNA TGTGCCAGCAGCAGCCTCGGGACAGCCACCTACAATGAGCAGTTCTTC. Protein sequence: CASSSLGTATYNEQFF. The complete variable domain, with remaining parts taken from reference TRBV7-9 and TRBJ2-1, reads DTGVSQNPRHKITKRGQNVTFRCDPISEHNRLYWYRQTLGQGPEFLTYFQNEAQLEKSRLLSDRFSAERPKGSFSTLEIQRTEQGDSAMYLCASSSLGTATYNEQFFGPGTRLTVL.

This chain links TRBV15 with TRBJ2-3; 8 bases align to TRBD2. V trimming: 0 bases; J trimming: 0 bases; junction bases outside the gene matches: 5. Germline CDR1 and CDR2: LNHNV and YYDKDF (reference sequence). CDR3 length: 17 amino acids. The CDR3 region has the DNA TGTGCCACCAGCAGAGATCGGGTAGCGGGGAGCACAGATACGCAGTATTTT. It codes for CATSRDRVAGSTDTQYF.

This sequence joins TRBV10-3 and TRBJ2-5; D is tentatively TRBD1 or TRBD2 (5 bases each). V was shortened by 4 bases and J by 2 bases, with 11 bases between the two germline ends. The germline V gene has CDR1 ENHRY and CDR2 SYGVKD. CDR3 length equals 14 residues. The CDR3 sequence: CAISVRDGQETQYF. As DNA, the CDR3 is TGTGCCATCAGTGTGAGGGACGGACAAGAGACCCAGTACTTC.

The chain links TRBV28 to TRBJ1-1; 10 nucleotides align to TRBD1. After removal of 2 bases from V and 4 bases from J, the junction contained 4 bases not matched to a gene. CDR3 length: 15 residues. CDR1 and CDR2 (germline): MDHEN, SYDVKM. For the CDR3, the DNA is TGTGCCAGCAGTTTAGGTGGACAGGGGGGCACTGAAGCTTTCTTT. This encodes CASSLGGQGGTEAFF.

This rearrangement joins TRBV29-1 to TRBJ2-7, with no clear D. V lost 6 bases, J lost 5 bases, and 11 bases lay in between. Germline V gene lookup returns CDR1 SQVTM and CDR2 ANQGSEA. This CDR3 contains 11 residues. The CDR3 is CSVSGIHEQYF. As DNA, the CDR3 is TGCAGCGTCTCAGGTATCCACGAGCAGTACTTC.

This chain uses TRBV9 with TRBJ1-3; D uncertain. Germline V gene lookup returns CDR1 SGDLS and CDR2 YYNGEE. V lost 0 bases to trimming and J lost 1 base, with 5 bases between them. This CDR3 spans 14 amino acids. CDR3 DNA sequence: TGTGCCAGCAGCGTAGCCCAGTCTGGAAACACCATATATTTT. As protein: CASSVAQSGNTIYF.

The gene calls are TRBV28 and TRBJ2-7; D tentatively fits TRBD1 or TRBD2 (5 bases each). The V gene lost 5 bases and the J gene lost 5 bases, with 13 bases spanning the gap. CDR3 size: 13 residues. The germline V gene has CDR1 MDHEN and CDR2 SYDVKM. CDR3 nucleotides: TGTGCCAGCAGTCATCCGCAGGGAGACGAGCAGTACTTC. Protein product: CASSHPQGDEQYF.